Shown below are 4 T cell receptor beta chains from a single sample sequenced in a study of cytomegalovirus exposure and HLA in healthy donors (dated by TCRdb to 2017 to 2019). Preparation of the library involved the immunoSEQ multiplex PCR assay. The multiplex PCR relied on a mix of 60 forward primers for TCR Vbeta segments and 13 reverse primers for TCR Jbeta segments. The table was pulled from immuneACCESS by TCRdb, which kept in-frame rearrangements only. Such tables lose some clones; where checked, under half of the loss comes from unresolved V genes, and the rest has no known cause. The sample yields around 280,000 clones; around nine tenths were counted once. The ten largest clones add up to 2% to 3% of the sample. The sequenced sample was PBMCs. These receptors were collected from a woman aged 18-30 years in good health and CMV-seronegative.

The J gene is TRBJ1-4, the V gene TRBV9; D remains unclear. V lost 3 bases, J lost 9 bases, and 15 bases lay in between. The CDR3 spans 14 residues. Germline CDR1 reads SGDLS; CDR2 reads YYNGEE. Here the CDR3 DNA reads TGTGCCAGCAGCGATGCGAGCCGGGGTAAAAAACTGTTTTTT. Translation: CASSDASRGKKLFF.

This clone was seen more than once but under ten times. J is TRBJ1-6 and V is TRBV2; D is undetermined. The CDR3 totals 15 residues. V lost 5 bases to trimming and J lost 7 bases, with 15 bases between them. Per germline, CDR1 SNHLY and CDR2 FYNNEI. The DNA of the CDR3 is TGTGCCAGCAGTCCCTCTCCTCTTTTAAATTCACCCCTCCACTTT. Its protein product is CASSPSPLLNSPLHF.

This chain connects TRBV28 to TRBJ1-2, with D possibly matching TRBD1 (6 bases). The V gene lost 6 bases and the J gene lost 7 bases, with 12 bases spanning the gap. The germline V gene encodes CDR1 MDHEN and CDR2 SYDVKM. There are 12 residues in the CDR3. In DNA form, the CDR3 reads TGTGCCAGCAGACAAAACAGGGCTGGCTACACCTTC. As protein: CASRQNRAGYTF.

The CDR3 DNA is TGTGCCAGCAGCTTAGATGGGACAGTAGCTGAAAAACTGTTTTTT. Translation gives CASSLDGTVAEKLFF. The chain combines TRBV7-9 with TRBJ1-4; TRBD1 matches at 7 bases. The CDR3 contains 15 residues. The J segment lost 7 bases and the V segment lost 1 base, leaving 6 bases of the junction unmatched. Germline V gene lookup returns CDR1 SEHNR and CDR2 FQNEAQ (reference sequence).